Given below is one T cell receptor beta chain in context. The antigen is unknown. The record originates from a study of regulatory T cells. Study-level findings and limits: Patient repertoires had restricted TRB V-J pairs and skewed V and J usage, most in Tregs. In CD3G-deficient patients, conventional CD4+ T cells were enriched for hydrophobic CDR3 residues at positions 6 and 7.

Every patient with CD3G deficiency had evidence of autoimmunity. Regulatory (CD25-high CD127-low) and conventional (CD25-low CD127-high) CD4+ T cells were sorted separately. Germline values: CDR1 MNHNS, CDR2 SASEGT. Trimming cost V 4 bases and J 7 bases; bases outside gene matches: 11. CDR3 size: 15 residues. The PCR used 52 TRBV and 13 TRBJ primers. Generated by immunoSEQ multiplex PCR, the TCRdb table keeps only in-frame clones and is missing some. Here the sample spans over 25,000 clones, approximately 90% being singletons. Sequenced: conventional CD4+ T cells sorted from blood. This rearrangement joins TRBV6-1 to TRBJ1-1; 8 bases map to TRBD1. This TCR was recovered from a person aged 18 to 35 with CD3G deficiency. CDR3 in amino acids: CASSGSGTGNLEAFF. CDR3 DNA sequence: TGTGCCAGCAGTGGGTCCGGGACAGGCAACCTTGAAGCTTTCTTT.